These 26 T cell receptor beta chains share one sample of origin, sequenced in a study of blood T cells in healthy people across ages. The use of a sample-barcoded 5' primer and a J-beta primer mix characterized a second PCR of roughly 7 to 12 cycles. Via MiXCR, TCRdb re-called the 5' RACE reads, giving one row per CDR3 protein. Here the sample spans around 1.1 million distinct CDR3 sequences, 35% to 45% being singletons. Input material: blood. Every receptor here comes from a man between 18 and 29 years old in good health.

This rearrangement joins TRBV7-2 to TRBJ1-1; 8 nucleotides match TRBD1. V was clipped by 5 bases and J by 1 base; unmatched bases: 6. The CDR3 runs 15 residues. Germline loops: CDR1 SGHTA, CDR2 FQGNSA. This chain's CDR3 is CASSTRQGTNTEAFF. In DNA, the CDR3 is TGTGCCAGCAGCACGAGACAGGGGACGAACACTGAAGCTTTCTTT.

This clonotype was detected only a few times. The chain is built from TRBV24-1 and TRBJ2-1; D gene ambiguous. The CDR3 is 13 amino acids. Per germline, CDR1 KGHDR and CDR2 SFDVKD. Trimming cost V 5 bases and J 8 bases, with 12 bases left between them. Here the CDR3 DNA reads TGTGCCACCAGTGCTATTGGTCGGGATGAGCAGTTCTTC. Amino acid sequence: CATSAIGRDEQFF.

This clonotype came up a few times. The CDR3 protein is CASSLAGGQNYGYTF. Written as DNA, the CDR3 is TGCGCCAGCAGCTTGGCGGGGGGCCAGAACTATGGCTACACCTTC. The chain joins TRBV5-1 to TRBJ1-2, with D perhaps TRBD1 (6 bases). Germline V gene sequence: CDR1 SGHRS, CDR2 YFSETQ. The V end lost 0 bases, the J end lost 2 bases, and 11 bases lay between the germline ends. This CDR3 has 15 amino acids. Full variable domain (remainder filled in from reference TRBV5-1 and TRBJ1-2): KAGVTQTPRYLIKTRGQQVTLSCSPISGHRSVSWYQQTPGQGLQFLFEYFSETQRNKGNFPGRFSGRQFSNSRSEMNVSTLELGDSALYLCASSLAGGQNYGYTFGSGTRLTVV.

This clonotype has only one observation. The V and J genes are TRBV30 and TRBJ1-2; no definite D call. The CDR3 length is 16 residues. The ends were cut back, 4 bases at V and 2 bases at J, with 20 bases in the middle. The germline V gene has CDR1 GTSNPN and CDR2 SVGIG (reference sequence). The CDR3 nucleotides read TGTGCCTGGATTAGCGTAGATAAAACCAAGAACTATGGCTACACCTTC. Translation gives CAWISVDKTKNYGYTF.

The chain joins TRBV5-1 to TRBJ2-4; D may be TRBD2 (7 bases). V lost 6 bases to trimming and J lost 1 base, with 11 bases between them. The germline V gene has CDR1 SGHRS and CDR2 YFSETQ. The CDR3 has 14 residues. CDR3 bases: TGCGCCAGCATTGGGGGGGCGGCCAAAAACATTCAGTACTTC. Translation: CASIGGAAKNIQYF.

V and J are TRBV20-1 and TRBJ1-5, with D unresolved. Germline assignment: CDR1 DFQATT and CDR2 SNEGSKA (reference sequence). The CDR3 sequence is 13 residues long. Trimming shortened V by 0 bases and J by 5 bases, and 8 bases separated the two germline ends. The CDR3 here is CSAREVYDQPQHF. As DNA, the CDR3 is TGCAGTGCTAGAGAGGTGTATGATCAGCCCCAGCATTTT.

The sample holds a few counts of this clonotype. The chain couples TRBV6-5 to TRBJ2-2; D is perhaps TRBD1 (6 bases). The CDR3 contains 16 residues. CDR1 is MNHEY and CDR2 is SVGAGI in the germline V gene. Trimming stripped 7 bases from V and 2 bases from J, with 17 bases between. In DNA, the CDR3 is TGTGCCAGCACCTCTCGAGGGACAACCAACACCGGGGAGCTGTTTTTT. Its translation is CASTSRGTTNTGELFF.

V is TRBV29-1 and J is TRBJ2-7, with D perhaps TRBD2 (5 bases). CDR1 is SQVTM and CDR2 is ANQGSEA in the germline V gene. The CDR3 length is 12 residues. Trimming pared 2 bases from V and 7 bases from J, leaving 12 bases between. The CDR3 sequence: CSVESSSNEQYF. As DNA, the CDR3 is TGCAGCGTTGAATCTAGCAGCAATGAGCAGTACTTC.

Concerning this clonotype: An end of the junction does not agree with germline; a read error may underlie this. The J gene is TRBJ2-4, the V gene TRBV27, with 8 bases identical to TRBD1. The J call may not be correct, given that the DNA end is closer to TRBJ2-7. Germline CDR1 is MNHEY and CDR2 is SMNVEV (reference sequence). This CDR3 region has 14 residues. The CDR3 coding sequence is TGTGCCGGCAGTCCCCGGACAGGGTCCTACGAGCAGTACTTC. It is translated as CAGSPRTGSYEQYF.

This clonotype was detected only a few times. The chain carries TRBV25-1 and TRBJ2-7, with 8 bases that match TRBD2. V was pared by 4 bases and J by 7 bases, with 15 bases of the junction left unmatched. Germline CDR1 and CDR2: MGHDK and SYGVNS. The CDR3 has 16 amino acids. The CDR3 sequence: CASSGDKRGIYNEQYF. The CDR3 nucleotides are TGTGCCAGCAGTGGTGACAAGCGGGGGATTTACAATGAGCAGTACTTC.

This clonotype was counted ten times or more. Here the CDR3 reads CAVSEGYEQYF. In nucleotides, the CDR3 is TGTGCCGTATCGGAAGGCTACGAGCAGTACTTC. V gene TRBV10-3 combines with J gene TRBJ2-7; D remains unclear. The CDR3 consists of 11 residues. V lost 11 bases and J lost 3, with 11 bases in between. The germline V gene has CDR1 ENHRY and CDR2 SYGVKD.

This clonotype was counted at least ten times. V and J are TRBV10-3 and TRBJ1-2; D is unclear. Trimming stripped 0 bases from V and 2 bases from J, with 1 base between. Germline CDR1 and CDR2: ENHRY and SYGVKD. The CDR3 spans 12 residues. The CDR3 DNA follows: TGTGCCATCAGTGAGTCGAACTATGGCTACACCTTC. It encodes CAISESNYGYTF.

CDR3 region: CSAPSGGAEEQFF. The CDR3 DNA reads TGCAGTGCTCCTAGCGGGGGGGCCGAGGAGCAGTTCTTC. V is TRBV20-1 and J is TRBJ2-1; TRBD2 matches 12 bases. The CDR3 covers 13 residues. From germline, CDR1 is DFQATT and CDR2 SNEGSKA (reference sequence). V dropped 5 bases and J dropped 10; count of bases not matched to a gene: 6.

As to this clonotype: Sequence at one end of the junction differs from germline and may be a read error. The rearrangement joins TRBV7-2 to TRBJ2-3; 8 bases map to TRBD2. Germline V gene sequence: CDR1 SGHTA, CDR2 FQGNSA. The CDR3 is made up of 16 amino acids. CDR3 sequence (DNA): TGTGTCAGCAGCAGATCCGGGGGGGCCGGCACAGATACGCAGTATTTT. It specifies CVSSRSGGAGTDTQYF.

This clonotype was seen a few times. V and J are TRBV7-2 and TRBJ2-7; D is perhaps TRBD1 or TRBD2 (5 bases each). Trimming removed 5 bases at V and 2 bases at J, with 19 bases between. Germline V lookup: CDR1 SGHTA, CDR2 FQGNSA. This CDR3 contains 16 residues. CDR3 in amino acids: CASSADRDAKTYEQYF. The CDR3 DNA reads as TGTGCCAGCAGCGCAGACCGGGACGCTAAGACCTACGAGCAGTACTTC.

The chain couples TRBV12-3 or TRBV12-4 to TRBJ2-1; D possibly corresponds to TRBD1 (6 bases). Between the trimmed V and J ends, which lost 5 bases and 9 bases, there was a span of 8 bases. This CDR3 is built from 11 residues. The CDR3 sequence is CASSTGPEQFF. Written as DNA, the CDR3 is TGTGCCAGCAGTACAGGGCCTGAGCAGTTCTTC.

V gene TRBV9 combines with J gene TRBJ2-3, with D perhaps TRBD1 or TRBD2 (6 bases each). Germline values: CDR1 SGDLS, CDR2 YYNGEE. The CDR3 is 15 residues long. V was cut by 7 bases and J by 2 bases, with 17 bases left in between. The CDR3 spells CASGLGGLPTDTQYF. CDR3 sequence (DNA): TGTGCCAGCGGTTTAGGGGGGCTACCCACAGATACGCAGTATTTT. The whole variable domain, remainder taken from reference TRBV9 and TRBJ2-3, is DSGVTQTPKHLITATGQRVTLRCSPRSGDLSVYWYQQSLDQGLQFLIQYYNGEERAKGNILERFSAQQFPDLHSELNLSSLELGDSALYFCASGLGGLPTDTQYFGPGTRLTVL.

This clonotype was counted a few times. V usage is TRBV5-5 and J usage is TRBJ1-2; a weak D match, TRBD1 (6 bases). V was cut by 2 bases and J by 2 bases, with 10 bases left in between. Germline CDR1 is SGHKS and CDR2 is YYEKEE (reference sequence). The CDR3 spans 14 residues. The CDR3 is CASSFDRPNYGYTF. In nucleotides, the CDR3 is TGTGCCAGCAGCTTCGACAGGCCGAACTATGGCTACACCTTC.

The chain is built from TRBV10-3 and TRBJ2-5, with a weak D call TRBD2 (5 bases). The DNA end is a closer match to TRBJ2-7, so the J assignment may be wrong. The CDR3 runs 16 residues. Germline CDR1 and CDR2: ENHRY and SYGVKD. CDR3 sequence reads: CAISRTERGSPYEQYF. The CDR3 DNA sequence: TGTGCCATCAGTAGGACGGAGCGAGGGAGCCCCTACGAGCAGTACTTC.

The chain uses TRBV2 and TRBJ2-7; D might be TRBD1 or TRBD2, each matching 5 bases. V lost 1 base and J 0 bases, leaving 13 bases between the germline ends. CDR1 SNHLY and CDR2 FYNNEI come from the germline V gene. This CDR3 has 16 residues. The DNA for the CDR3 is TGTGCCAGCAGTGAAGATTGGGACGCCAGCTCCTACGAGCAGTACTTC. This translates into CASSEDWDASSYEQYF.

This chain links TRBV6-5 with TRBJ2-7; D is ambiguous. Trimming took off 2 bases at V and 6 bases at J, with 5 bases between the two ends. There are 11 residues in the CDR3. CDR1 and CDR2 (germline): MNHEY, SVGAGI. The CDR3 coding sequence is TGTGCCAGCAGTTACGATGGCGAGCAGTACTTC. This gives the protein CASSYDGEQYF.

Concerning this clonotype itself: A much larger clone differs by one base, so this may be a read error. The chain combines TRBV7-3 with TRBJ2-3; D possibly uses TRBD1 or TRBD2 (7 bases each). CDR3 size: 11 residues. Germline loops: CDR1 SGHTA, CDR2 FQGTGA. The CDR3 loop reads CARRGGDTQYF. CDR3 bases: TGTGCCCGCAGGGGGGGAGATACGCAGTATTTT. The entire variable domain, with the rest obtained from reference TRBV7-3 and TRBJ2-3, is as follows: GAGVSQTPSNKVTEKGKYVELRCDPISGHTALYWYRQSLGQGPEFLIYFQGTGAADDSGLPNDRFFAVRPEGSVSTLKIQRTERGDSAVYLCARRGGDTQYFGPGTRLTVL.

The rearrangement links TRBV7-2 to TRBJ1-1; D perhaps matches TRBD1 (6 bases). The CDR3 length is 18 residues. V was clipped by 5 bases and J by 6 bases, with 28 bases between them. Germline assignment: CDR1 SGHTA and CDR2 FQGNSA. CDR3 bases: TGTGCCAGCAGCGACGAAGGACAGAGACTTTATGGTTTTGCTGAAGCTTTCTTT. This translates into CASSDEGQRLYGFAEAFF. Full variable domain (outside the CDR3, taken from reference TRBV7-2 and TRBJ1-1): GAGVSQSPSNKVTEKGKDVELRCDPISGHTALYWYRQSLGQGLEFLIYFQGNSAPDKSGLPSDRFSAERTGGSVSTLTIQRTQQEDSAVYLCASSDEGQRLYGFAEAFFGQGTRLTVV.

Worth noting for this clonotype: One junction end does not reproduce the germline sequence, and a read error may be involved. The V call is TRBV29-1, the J call TRBJ2-7; unclear D gene. Germline V gives CDR1 SQVTM, CDR2 ANQGSEA. The CDR3 sequence is 12 residues long. This CDR3 reads CSVGEQSYGQYF. DNA for the CDR3: TGCAGCGTTGGTGAGCAGAGTTACGGGCAGTACTTC.

The chain is built from TRBV27 and TRBJ1-1; perhaps TRBD1 as D (5 bases). The V end was cut by 2 bases, the J end by 2 bases, with 12 bases between. The CDR3 covers 15 residues. In germline, CDR1 is MNHEY, CDR2 SMNVEV (reference sequence). CDR3 region: CASSLKWQGNTEAFF. The CDR3 DNA follows: TGTGCCAGCAGTTTAAAGTGGCAGGGCAACACTGAAGCTTTCTTT.

The chain employs TRBV20-1 and TRBJ2-5; TRBD2 aligns across 7 bases. The CDR3 runs to 14 residues. Germline V gene data show CDR1 as DFQATT and CDR2 as SNEGSKA (reference sequence). V was pared by 4 bases and J by 4 bases, with 9 bases of the junction left unmatched. CDR3: CSATGLADRETQYF. DNA of the CDR3: TGCAGTGCTACCGGGCTAGCGGACCGAGAGACCCAGTACTTC.